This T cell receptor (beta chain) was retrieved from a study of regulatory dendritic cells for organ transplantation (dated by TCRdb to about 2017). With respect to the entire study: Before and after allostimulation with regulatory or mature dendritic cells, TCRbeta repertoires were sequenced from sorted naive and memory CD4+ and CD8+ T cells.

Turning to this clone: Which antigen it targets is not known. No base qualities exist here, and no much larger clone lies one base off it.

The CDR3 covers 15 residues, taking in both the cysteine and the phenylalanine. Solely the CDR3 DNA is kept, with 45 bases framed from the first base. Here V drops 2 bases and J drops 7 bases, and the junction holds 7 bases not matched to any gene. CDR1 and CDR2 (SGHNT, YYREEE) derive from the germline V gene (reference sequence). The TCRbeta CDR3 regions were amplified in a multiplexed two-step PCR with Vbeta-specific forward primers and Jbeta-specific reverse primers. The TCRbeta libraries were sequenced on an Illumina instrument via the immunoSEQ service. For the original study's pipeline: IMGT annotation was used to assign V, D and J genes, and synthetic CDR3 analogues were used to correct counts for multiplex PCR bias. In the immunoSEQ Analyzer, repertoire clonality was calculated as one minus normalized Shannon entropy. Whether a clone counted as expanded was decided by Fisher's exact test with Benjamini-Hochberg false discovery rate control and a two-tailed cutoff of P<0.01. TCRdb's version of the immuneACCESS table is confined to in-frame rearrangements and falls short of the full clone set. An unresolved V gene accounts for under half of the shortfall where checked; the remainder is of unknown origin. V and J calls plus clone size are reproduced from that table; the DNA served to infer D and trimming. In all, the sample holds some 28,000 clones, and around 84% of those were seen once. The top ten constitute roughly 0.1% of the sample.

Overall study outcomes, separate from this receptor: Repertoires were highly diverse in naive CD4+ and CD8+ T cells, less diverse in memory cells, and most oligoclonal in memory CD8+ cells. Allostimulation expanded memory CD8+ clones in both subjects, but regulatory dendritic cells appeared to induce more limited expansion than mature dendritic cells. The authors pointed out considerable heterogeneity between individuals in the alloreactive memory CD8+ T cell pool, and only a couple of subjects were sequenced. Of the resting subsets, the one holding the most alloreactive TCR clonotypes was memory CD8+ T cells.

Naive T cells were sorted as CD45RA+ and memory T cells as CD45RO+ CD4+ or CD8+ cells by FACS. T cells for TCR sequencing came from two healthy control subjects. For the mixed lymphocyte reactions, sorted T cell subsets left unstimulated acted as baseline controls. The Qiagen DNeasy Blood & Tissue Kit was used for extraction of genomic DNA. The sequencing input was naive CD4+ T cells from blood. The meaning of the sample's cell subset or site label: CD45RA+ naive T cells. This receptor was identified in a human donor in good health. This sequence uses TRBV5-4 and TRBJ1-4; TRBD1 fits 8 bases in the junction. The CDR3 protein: CASSFTGGGREKLFF. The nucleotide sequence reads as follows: TGTGCCAGCAGCTTTACAGGGGGTGGGCGTGAAAAACTGTTTTTT.